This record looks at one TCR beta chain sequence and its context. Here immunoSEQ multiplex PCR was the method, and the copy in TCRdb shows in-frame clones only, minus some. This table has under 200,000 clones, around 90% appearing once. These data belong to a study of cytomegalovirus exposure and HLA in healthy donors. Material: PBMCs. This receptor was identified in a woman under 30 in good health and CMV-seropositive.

The CDR3 here is CSATKREQYF. Written as DNA, the CDR3 is TGCAGTGCGACTAAGCGCGAGCAGTACTTC. The chain recombines TRBV20-1 with TRBJ2-7, with D perhaps TRBD2 (5 bases). From germline, CDR1 is DFQATT and CDR2 SNEGSKA (reference sequence). V was trimmed by 6 bases and J by 6 bases, leaving 9 bases between them. CDR3 length: 10 residues.